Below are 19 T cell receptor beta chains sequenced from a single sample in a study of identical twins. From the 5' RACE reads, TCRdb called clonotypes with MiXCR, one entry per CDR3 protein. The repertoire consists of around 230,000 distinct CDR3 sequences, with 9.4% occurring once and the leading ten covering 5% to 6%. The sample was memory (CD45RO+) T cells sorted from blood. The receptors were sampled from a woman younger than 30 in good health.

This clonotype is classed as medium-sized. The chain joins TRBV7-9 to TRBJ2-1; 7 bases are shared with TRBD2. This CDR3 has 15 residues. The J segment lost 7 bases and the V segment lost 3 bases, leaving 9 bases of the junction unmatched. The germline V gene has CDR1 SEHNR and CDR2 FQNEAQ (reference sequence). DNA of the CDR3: TGTGCCAGCAGCTTGGAGCGGGGCCGGAAAAATGAGCAGTTCTTC. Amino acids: CASSLERGRKNEQFF. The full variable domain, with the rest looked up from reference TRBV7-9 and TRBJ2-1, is DTGVSQNPRHKITKRGQNVTFRCDPISEHNRLYWYRQTLGQGPEFLTYFQNEAQLEKSRLLSDRFSAERPKGSFSTLEIQRTEQGDSAMYLCASSLERGRKNEQFFGPGTRLTVL.

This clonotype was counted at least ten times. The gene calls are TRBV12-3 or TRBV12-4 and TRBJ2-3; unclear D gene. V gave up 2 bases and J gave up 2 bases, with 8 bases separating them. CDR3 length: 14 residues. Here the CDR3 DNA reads TGTGCCAGCAGTTTAAGCCATCCCACAGATACGCAGTATTTT. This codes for CASSLSHPTDTQYF.

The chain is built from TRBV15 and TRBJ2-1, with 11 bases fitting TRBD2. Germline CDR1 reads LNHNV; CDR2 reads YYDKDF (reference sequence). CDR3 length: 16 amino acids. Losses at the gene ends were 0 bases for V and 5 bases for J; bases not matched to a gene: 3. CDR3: CATSRDLAGGHNEQFF. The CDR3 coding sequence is TGTGCCACCAGCAGAGATCTAGCGGGGGGCCACAATGAGCAGTTCTTC.

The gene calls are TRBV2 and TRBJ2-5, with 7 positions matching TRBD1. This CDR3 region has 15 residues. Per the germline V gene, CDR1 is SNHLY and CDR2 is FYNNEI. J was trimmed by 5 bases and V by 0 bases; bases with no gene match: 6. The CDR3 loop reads CASSEATGREETQYF. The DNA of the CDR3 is TGTGCCAGCAGTGAAGCGACAGGGAGAGAGGAGACCCAGTACTTC.

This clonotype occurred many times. CDR3 amino acids: CASSEAQETQYF. As DNA, the CDR3 is TGTGCCAGCAGTGAAGCCCAAGAGACCCAGTACTTC. The rearrangement links TRBV2 to TRBJ2-5; unclear D gene. This CDR3 is built from 12 residues. V lost 0 bases to trimming and J lost 1 base, with 0 bases between them. Per the germline V gene, CDR1 is SNHLY and CDR2 is FYNNEI.

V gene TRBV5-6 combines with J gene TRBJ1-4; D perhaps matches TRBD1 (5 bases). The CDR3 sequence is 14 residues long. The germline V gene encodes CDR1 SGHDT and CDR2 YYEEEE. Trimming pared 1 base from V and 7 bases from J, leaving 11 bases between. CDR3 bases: TGTGCCAGCAGCTTGTTCCGGGGGATTGAAAAACTGTTTTTT. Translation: CASSLFRGIEKLFF.

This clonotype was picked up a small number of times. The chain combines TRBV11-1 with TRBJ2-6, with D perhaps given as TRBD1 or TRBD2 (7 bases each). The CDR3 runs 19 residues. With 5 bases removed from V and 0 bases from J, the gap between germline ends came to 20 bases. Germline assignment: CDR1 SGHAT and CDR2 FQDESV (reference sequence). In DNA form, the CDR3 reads TGTGCCAGCAGCCCCAGGGGGGGACAGAGCTTCTCTGGGGCCAACGTCCTGACTTTC. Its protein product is CASSPRGGQSFSGANVLTF.

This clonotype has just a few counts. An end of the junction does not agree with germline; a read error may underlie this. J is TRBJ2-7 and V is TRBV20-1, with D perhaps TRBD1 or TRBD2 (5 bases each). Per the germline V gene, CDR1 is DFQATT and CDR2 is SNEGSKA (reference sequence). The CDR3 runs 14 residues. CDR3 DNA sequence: TGCAGTGCGAGAGGGGCTAGCCACCCCTACGAGCAGTACTTC. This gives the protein CSARGASHPYEQYF.

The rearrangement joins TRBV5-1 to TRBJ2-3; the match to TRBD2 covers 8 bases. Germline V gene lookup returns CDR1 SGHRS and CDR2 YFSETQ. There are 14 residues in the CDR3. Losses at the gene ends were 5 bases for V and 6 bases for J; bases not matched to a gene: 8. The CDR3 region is CASRLTSGGDTQYF. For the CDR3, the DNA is TGCGCCAGCAGACTCACATCGGGGGGGGATACGCAGTATTTT.

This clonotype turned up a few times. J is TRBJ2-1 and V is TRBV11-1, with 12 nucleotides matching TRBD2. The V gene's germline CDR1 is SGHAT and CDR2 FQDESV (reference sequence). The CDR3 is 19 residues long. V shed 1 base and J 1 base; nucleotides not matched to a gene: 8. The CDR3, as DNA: TGTGCCAGCAGCTTAGAAGGTCTAGCGGGAGGGAAATCCTACAATGAGCAGTTCTTC. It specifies CASSLEGLAGGKSYNEQFF.

The CDR3 region has the DNA TGCAGTGCTAGAGAGGGCAGGGGGCAATCCTACGAGCAGTACTTC. Its protein product is CSAREGRGQSYEQYF. The rearrangement joins TRBV20-1 to TRBJ2-7; 8 nucleotides agree with TRBD1. The CDR3 has 15 residues. Trimming took 0 bases from V and 1 from J; bases not matched to a gene: 5. Germline loops: CDR1 DFQATT, CDR2 SNEGSKA (reference sequence).

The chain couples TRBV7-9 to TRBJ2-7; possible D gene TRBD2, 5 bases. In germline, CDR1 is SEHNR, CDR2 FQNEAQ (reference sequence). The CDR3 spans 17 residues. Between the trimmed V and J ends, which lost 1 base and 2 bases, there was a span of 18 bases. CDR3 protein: CASSLVSPGIIPYEQYF. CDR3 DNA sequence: TGTGCCAGCAGCTTAGTCTCCCCGGGAATCATACCCTACGAGCAGTACTTC.

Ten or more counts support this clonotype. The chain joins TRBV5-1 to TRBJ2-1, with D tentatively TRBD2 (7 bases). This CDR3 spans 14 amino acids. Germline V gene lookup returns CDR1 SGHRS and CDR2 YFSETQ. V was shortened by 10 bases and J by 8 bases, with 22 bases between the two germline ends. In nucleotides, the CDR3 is TGCGCCTCCCAAAGGGGGGGGCCGGTGGATGAGCAGTTCTTC. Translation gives CASQRGGPVDEQFF.

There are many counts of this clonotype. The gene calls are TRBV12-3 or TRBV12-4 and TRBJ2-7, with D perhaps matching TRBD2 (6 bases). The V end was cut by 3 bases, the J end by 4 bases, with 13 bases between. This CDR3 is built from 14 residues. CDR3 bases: TGTGCCAGCAGTTTGGCGGAGGGGCCTTACGAGCAGTACTTC. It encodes CASSLAEGPYEQYF.

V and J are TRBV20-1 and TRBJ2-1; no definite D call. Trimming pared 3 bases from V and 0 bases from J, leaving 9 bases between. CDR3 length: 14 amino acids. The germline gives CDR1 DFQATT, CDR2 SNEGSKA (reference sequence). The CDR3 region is CSASSYSSYNEQFF. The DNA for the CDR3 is TGCAGTGCTAGCTCATATAGCTCCTACAATGAGCAGTTCTTC.

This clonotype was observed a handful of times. The DNA for the CDR3 is TGTGCCAGCAGTCCCGCTCGGGACAGACTGGCCAAAAACATTCAGTACTTC. Translating it yields CASSPARDRLAKNIQYF. The V call is TRBV12-3 or TRBV12-4, the J call TRBJ2-4, with 7 nucleotides matching TRBD1. The CDR3 loop spans 17 amino acids. The V segment lost 5 bases and the J segment 1 base; nucleotides outside the gene matches: 11.

The CDR3 loop is CSAPPTGGKTQYF. The CDR3 DNA follows: TGCAGTGCTCCCCCCACGGGGGGGAAGACCCAGTACTTC. The gene calls are TRBV20-1 and TRBJ2-5; 8 bases line up with TRBD2. The CDR3 contains 13 residues. Germline-derived CDR1 and CDR2 are DFQATT and SNEGSKA (reference sequence). J was trimmed by 6 bases and V by 5 bases; bases with no gene match: 8.

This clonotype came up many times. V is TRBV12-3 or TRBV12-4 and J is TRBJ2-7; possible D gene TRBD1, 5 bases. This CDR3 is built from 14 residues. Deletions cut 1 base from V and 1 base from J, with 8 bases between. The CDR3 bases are TGTGCCAGCAGTTTAGTCCCAGGGTCCTACGAGCAGTACTTC. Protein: CASSLVPGSYEQYF.

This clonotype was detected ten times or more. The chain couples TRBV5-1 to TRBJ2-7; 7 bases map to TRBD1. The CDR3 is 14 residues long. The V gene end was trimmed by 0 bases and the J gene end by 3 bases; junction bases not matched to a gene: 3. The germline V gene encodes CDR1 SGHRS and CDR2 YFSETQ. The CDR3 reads CASSLDDRVYEQYF. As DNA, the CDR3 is TGCGCCAGCAGCTTGGATGACAGGGTCTACGAGCAGTACTTC.